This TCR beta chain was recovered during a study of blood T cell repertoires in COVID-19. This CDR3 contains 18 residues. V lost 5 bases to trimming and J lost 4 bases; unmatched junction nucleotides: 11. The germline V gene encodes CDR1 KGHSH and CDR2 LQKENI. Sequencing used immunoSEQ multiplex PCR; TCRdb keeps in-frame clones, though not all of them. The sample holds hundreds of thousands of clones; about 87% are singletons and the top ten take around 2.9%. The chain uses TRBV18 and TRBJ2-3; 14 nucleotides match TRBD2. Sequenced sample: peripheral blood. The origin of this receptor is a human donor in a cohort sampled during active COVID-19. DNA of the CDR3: TGTGCCAGCTCAGATTCCGGGACTAGCGGGAGCCCCTCAGATACGCAGTATTTT. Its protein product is CASSDSGTSGSPSDTQYF. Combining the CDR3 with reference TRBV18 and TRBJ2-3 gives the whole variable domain NAGVMQNPRHLVRRRGQEARLRCSPMKGHSHVYWYRQLPEEGLKFMVYLQKENIIDESGMPKERFSAEFPKEGPSILRIQQVVRGDSAAYFCASSDSGTSGSPSDTQYFGPGTRLTVL.